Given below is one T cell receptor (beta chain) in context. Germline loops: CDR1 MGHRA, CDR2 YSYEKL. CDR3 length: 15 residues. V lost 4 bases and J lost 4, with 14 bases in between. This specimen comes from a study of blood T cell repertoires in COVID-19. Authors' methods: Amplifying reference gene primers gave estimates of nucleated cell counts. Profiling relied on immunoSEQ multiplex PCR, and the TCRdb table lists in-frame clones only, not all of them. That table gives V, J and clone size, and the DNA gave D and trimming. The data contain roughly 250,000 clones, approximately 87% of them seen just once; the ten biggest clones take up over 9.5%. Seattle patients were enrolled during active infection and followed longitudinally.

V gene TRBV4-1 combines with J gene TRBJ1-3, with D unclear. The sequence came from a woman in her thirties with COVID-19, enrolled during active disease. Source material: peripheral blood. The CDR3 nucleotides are TGCGCCAGCAGCCCCCGGGAAGGGATGGGAAACACCATATATTTT. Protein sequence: CASSPREGMGNTIYF.